This TCR beta chain was found in a study of OX40 agonist ivuxolimab in advanced cancers. This clone is a singleton in its sample. This CDR3 is built from 12 residues. The germline V and J ends were trimmed by 0 bases and 5 bases, with 4 bases remaining between them. Per the germline V gene, CDR1 is MNHNY and CDR2 is SVGAGI (reference sequence). Repertoires were generated with immunoSEQ multiplex PCR, while TCRdb's copy carries only in-frame clones and drops some. The data show more than 35,000 clones, 84% seen once. V usage is TRBV6-6 and J usage is TRBJ1-1; no clear D gene. The TCR sequence derives from an adult with an advanced solid tumor such as melanoma, head and neck, liver or kidney cancer. The source was CD4+ or CD8+ T cells sorted from blood, collected in a trial of the OX40 agonist ivuxolimab. CDR3 nucleotide sequence: TGTGCCAGCAGTTACTCTATAACTGAAGCTTTCTTT. This sequence encodes CASSYSITEAFF.